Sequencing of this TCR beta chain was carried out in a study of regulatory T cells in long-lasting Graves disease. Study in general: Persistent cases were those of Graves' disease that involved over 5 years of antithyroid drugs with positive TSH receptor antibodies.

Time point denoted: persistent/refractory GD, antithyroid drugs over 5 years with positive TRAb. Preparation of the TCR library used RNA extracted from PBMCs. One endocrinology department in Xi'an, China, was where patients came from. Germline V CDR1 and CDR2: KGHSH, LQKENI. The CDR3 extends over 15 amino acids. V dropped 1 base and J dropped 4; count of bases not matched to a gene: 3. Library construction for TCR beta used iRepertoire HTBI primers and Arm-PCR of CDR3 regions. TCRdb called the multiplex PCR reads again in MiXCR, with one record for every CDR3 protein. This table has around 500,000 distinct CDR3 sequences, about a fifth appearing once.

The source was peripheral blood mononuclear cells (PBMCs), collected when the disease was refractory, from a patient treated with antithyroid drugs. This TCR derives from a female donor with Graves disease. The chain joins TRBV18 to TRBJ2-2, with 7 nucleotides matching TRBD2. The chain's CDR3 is CASSPQGLLTGELFF. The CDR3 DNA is TGTGCCAGCTCACCACAGGGACTACTCACCGGGGAGCTGTTTTTT.